The clone carrying this T cell receptor beta chain was observed at least ten times. What it binds is unknown. This record comes from a study of T cell repertoires in cytomegalovirus infection. Study-level points and caveats: HLA-C-restricted, CMV-specific TCR beta clonotypes were dominant ex vivo. There were carriers of CMV plus the relevant HLA, and cumulative public TCR beta family frequency identified them.

V dropped 2 bases and J dropped 7 bases, with 5 bases sitting between them. CDR1 and CDR2 (germline): SGHTA, FQGNSA. CDR3 length equals 11 residues. TCRdb redid the calling of the reads with MiXCR, one entry per CDR3 protein. The sample lists 400,000 or so distinct CDR3 sequences, approximately 30% seen once, with around 13% in the top ten. The sequencing sample was made of PBMCs. This chain uses TRBV7-2 with TRBJ1-1; D remains ambiguous. The clonotype was recovered from a human donor in good health (CMV status not recorded). Some clones in this sample may be carry-over from other donors' samples. The CDR3 loop is CASSLRYEAFF. The CDR3 DNA follows: TGTGCCAGCAGCTTAAGATATGAAGCTTTCTTT.